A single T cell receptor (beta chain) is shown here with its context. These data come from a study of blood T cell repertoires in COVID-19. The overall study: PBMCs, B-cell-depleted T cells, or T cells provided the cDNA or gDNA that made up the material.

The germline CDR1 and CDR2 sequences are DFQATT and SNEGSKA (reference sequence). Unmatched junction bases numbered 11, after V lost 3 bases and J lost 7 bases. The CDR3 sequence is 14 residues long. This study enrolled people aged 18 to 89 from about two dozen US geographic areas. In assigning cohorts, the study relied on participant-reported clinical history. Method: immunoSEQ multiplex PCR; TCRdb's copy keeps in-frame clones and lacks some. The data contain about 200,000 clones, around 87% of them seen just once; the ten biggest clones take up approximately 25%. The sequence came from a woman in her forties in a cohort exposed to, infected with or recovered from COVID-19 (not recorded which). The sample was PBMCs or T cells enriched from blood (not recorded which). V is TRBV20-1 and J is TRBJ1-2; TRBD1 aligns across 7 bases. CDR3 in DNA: TGCAGTGCTAGTCACGGGACAGCCGGGACTGGCTACACCTTC. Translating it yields CSASHGTAGTGYTF.